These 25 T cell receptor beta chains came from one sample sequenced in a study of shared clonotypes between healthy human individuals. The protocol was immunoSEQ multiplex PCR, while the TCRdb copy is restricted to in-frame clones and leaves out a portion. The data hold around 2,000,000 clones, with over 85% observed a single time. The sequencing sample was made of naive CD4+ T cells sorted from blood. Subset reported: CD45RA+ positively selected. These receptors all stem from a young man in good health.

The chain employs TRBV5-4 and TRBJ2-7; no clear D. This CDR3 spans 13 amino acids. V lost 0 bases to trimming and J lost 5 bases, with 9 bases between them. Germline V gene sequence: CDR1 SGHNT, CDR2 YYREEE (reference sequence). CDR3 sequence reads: CASSLAIQDEQYF. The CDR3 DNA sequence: TGTGCCAGCAGCTTGGCCATTCAGGACGAGCAGTACTTC.

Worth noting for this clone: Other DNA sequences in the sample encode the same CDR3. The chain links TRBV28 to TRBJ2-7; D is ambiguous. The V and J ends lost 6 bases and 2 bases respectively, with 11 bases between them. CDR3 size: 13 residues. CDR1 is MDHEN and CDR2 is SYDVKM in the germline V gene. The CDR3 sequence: CASSPGQPYEQYF. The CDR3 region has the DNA TGTGCCAGCAGCCCCGGGCAGCCCTACGAGCAGTACTTC.

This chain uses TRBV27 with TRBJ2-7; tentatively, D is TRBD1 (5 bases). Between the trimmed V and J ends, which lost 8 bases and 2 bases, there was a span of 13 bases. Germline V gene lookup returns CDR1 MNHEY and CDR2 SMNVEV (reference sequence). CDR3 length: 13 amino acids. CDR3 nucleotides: TGTGCCAGCTCGAGACAGATAGCCTACGAGCAGTACTTC. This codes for CASSRQIAYEQYF.

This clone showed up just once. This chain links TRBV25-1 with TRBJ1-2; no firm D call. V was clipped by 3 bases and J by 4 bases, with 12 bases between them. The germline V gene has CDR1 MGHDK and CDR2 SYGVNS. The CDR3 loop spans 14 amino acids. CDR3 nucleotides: TGTGCCAGCAGTGAGGTGCAGTTAGCCTATGGCTACACCTTC. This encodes CASSEVQLAYGYTF.

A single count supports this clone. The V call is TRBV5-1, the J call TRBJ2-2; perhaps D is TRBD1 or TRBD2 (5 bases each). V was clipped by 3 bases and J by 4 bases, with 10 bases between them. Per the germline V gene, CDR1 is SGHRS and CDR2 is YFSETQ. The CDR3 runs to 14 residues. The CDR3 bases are TGCGCCAGCAGCTGGCCCGGGACCACCGGGGAGCTGTTTTTT. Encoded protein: CASSWPGTTGELFF.

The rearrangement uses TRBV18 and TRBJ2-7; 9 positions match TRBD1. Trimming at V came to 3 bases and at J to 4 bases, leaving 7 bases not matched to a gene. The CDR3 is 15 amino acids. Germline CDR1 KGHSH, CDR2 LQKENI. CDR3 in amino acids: CASSPSGQGRYEQYF. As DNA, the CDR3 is TGTGCCAGCTCACCCTCGGGACAGGGTAGGTACGAGCAGTACTTC.

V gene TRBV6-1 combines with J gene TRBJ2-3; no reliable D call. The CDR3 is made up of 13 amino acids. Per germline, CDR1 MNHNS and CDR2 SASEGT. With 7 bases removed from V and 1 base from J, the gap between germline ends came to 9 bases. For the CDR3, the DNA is TGTGCCAGCACTGCGAGACGCACAGATACGCAGTATTTT. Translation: CASTARRTDTQYF.

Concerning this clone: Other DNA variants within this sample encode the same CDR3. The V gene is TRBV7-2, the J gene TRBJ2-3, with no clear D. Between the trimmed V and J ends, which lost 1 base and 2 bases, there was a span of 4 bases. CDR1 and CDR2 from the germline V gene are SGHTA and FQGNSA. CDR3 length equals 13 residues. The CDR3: CASSLGLTDTQYF. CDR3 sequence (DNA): TGTGCCAGCAGCTTAGGGCTCACAGATACGCAGTATTTT.

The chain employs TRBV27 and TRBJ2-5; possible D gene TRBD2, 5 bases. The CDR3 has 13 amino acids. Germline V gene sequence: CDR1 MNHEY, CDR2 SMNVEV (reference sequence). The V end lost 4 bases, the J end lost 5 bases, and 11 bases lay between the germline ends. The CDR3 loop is CASSWTGSETQYF. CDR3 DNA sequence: TGTGCCAGCAGTTGGACGGGGTCCGAGACCCAGTACTTC.

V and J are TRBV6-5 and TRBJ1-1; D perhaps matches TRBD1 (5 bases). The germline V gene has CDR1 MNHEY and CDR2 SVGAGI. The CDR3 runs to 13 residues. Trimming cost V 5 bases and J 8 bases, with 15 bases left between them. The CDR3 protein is CASSTPTGTEAFF. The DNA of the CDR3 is TGTGCCAGCAGTACGCCTACCGGGACCGAAGCTTTCTTT.

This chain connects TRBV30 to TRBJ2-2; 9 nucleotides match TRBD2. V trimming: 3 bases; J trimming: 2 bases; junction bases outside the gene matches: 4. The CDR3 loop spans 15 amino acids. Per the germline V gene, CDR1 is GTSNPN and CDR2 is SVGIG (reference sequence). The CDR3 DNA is TGTGCCTGGAGCAGGACTAGCGCAAACACCGGGGAGCTGTTTTTT. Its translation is CAWSRTSANTGELFF.

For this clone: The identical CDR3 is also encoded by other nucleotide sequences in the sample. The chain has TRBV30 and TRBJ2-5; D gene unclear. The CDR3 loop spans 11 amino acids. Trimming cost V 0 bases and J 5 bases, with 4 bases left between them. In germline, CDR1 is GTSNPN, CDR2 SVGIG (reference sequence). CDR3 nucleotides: TGTGCCTGGAGTGTTAGTGAGACCCAGTACTTC. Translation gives CAWSVSETQYF.

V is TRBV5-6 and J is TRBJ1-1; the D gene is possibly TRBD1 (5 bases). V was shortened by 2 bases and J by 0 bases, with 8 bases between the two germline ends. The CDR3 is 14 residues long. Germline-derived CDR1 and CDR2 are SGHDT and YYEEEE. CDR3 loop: CASSFQGMNTEAFF. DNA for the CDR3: TGTGCCAGCAGCTTCCAGGGCATGAACACTGAAGCTTTCTTT. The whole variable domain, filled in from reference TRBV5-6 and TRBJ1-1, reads DAGVTQSPTHLIKTRGQQVTLRCSPKSGHDTVSWYQQALGQGPQFIFQYYEEEERQRGNFPDRFSGHQFPNYSSELNVNALLLGDSALYLCASSFQGMNTEAFFGQGTRLTVV.

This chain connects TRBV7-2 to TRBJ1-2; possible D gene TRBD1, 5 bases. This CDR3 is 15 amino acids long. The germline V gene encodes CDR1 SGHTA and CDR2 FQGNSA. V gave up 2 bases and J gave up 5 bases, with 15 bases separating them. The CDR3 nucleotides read TGTGCCAGCAGCTTACCTTGGCAGGGAGGGTATGGCTACACCTTC. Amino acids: CASSLPWQGGYGYTF.

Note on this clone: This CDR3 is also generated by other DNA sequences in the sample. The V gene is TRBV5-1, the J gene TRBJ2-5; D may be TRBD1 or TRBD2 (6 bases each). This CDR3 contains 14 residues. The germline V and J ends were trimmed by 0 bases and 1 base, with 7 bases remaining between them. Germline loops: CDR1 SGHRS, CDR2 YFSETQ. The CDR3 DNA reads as TGCGCCAGCAGCTTGGGGGGGGCCCAAGAGACCCAGTACTTC. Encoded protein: CASSLGGAQETQYF.

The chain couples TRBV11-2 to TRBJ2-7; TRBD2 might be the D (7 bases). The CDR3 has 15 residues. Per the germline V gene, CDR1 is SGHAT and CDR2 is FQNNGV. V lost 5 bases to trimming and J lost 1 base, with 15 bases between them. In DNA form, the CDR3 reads TGTGCCAGCAGCCCCAGGGGAGGGGTGTCCTACGAGCAGTACTTC. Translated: CASSPRGGVSYEQYF.

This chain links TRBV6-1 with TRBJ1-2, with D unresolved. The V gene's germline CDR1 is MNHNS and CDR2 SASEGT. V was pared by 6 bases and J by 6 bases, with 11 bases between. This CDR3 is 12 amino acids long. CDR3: CASSVGGHGYTF. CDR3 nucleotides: TGTGCCAGCAGCGTCGGCGGACATGGCTACACCTTC.

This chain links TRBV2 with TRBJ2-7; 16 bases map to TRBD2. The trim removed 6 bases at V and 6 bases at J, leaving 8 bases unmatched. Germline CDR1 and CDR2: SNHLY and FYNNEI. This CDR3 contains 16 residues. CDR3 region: CASSPGTSGRVGEQYF. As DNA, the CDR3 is TGTGCCAGCAGCCCCGGGACTAGCGGGAGGGTTGGCGAGCAGTACTTC.

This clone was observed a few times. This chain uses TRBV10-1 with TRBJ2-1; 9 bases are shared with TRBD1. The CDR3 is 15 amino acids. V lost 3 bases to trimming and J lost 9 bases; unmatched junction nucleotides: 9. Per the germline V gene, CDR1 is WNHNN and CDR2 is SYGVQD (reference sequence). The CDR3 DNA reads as TGCGCCAGCAGTGATCCGGGACAGGGAGCCAGTGAGCAGTTCTTC. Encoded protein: CASSDPGQGASEQFF.

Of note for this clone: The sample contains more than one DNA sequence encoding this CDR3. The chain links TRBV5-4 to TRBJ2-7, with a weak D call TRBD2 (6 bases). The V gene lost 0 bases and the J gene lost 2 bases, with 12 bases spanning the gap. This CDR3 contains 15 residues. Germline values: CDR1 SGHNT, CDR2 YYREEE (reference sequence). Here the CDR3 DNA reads TGTGCCAGCAGCTTGGCTGGGGGAGGAACCTACGAGCAGTACTTC. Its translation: CASSLAGGGTYEQYF.

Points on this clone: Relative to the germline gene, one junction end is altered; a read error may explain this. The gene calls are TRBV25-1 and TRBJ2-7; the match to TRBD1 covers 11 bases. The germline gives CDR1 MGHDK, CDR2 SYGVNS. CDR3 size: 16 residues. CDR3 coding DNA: TGTGCCAGCAGTGAATACGGGACAGGGGGTGGCTACGGGCAGTACTTC. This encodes CASSEYGTGGGYGQYF.

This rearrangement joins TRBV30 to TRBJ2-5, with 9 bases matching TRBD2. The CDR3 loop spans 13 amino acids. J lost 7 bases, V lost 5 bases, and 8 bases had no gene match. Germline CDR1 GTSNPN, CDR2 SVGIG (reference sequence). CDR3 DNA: TGTGCCTGGGACCCTTGGCGGGGGGGGACCCAGTACTTC. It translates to CAWDPWRGGTQYF. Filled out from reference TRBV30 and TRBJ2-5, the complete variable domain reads SQTIHQWPATLVQPVGSPLSLECTVEGTSNPNLYWYRQAAGRGLQLLFYSVGIGQISSEVPQNLSASRPQDRQFILSSKKLLLSDSGFYLCAWDPWRGGTQYFGPGTRLLVL.

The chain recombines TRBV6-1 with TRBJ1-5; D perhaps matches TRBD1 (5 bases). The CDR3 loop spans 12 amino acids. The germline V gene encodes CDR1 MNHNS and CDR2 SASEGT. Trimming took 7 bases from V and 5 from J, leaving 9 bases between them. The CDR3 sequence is CASTRGYQPQHF. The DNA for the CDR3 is TGTGCCAGCACTAGGGGTTATCAGCCCCAGCATTTT.

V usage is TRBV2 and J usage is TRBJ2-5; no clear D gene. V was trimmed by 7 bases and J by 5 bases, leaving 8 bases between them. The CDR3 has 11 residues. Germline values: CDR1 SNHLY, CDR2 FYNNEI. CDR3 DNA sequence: TGTGCCAGCACCCCCTCCGAGACCCAGTACTTC. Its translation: CASTPSETQYF.

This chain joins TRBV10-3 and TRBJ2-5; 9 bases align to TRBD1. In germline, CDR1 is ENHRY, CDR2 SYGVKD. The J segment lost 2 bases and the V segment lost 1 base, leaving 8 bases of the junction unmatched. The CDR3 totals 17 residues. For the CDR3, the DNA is TGTGCCATCAGTGAGTTAACTTCCGGGACAGGGCAAGAGACCCAGTACTTC. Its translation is CAISELTSGTGQETQYF.